The sequence of this TCR beta chain was determined in a study of cytomegalovirus exposure and HLA in healthy donors. The wider study: Within the Caucasian-associated ancestry cluster were around 81% of the roughly 380 genotyped donors. General study findings and limits: CMV serostatus was the only immune exposure information that was available. In vitro experiments confirmed that three CMV-associated chains were specific for CMV antigens.

In regard to this clone: No antigen is known for it.

V shed 0 bases and J shed 10 bases, with 8 bases lying between them. The CDR3 has 12 residues. The germline CDR1 and CDR2 sequences are SNHLY and FYNNEI. Researchers ran the PCR with 60 Vbeta and 13 Jbeta primers. Sequencing was performed with immunoSEQ multiplex PCR; in TCRdb, only in-frame clones are kept and a portion is missing. The sample includes 200,000 to 250,000 clones, around 80% seen only once; the top ten take 0.6% to 0.65%. The chain combines TRBV2 with TRBJ2-3; D not certain. The receptor comes from a man aged 18-30 years in good health and CMV-seronegative. Sequenced sample: PBMCs. CDR3 DNA sequence: TGTGCCAGCAGTGAAGCGTTGTTAGCGCAGTATTTT. Its translation: CASSEALLAQYF. The variable domain in full, completed from reference TRBV2 and TRBJ2-3, reads EPEVTQTPSHQVTQMGQEVILRCVPISNHLYFYWYRQILGQKVEFLVSFYNNEISEKSEIFDDQFSVERPDGSNFTLKIRSTKLEDSAMYFCASSEALLAQYFGPGTRLTVL.